This TCR beta chain was captured in a study of T cells in Graves' hyperthyroidism and ophthalmopathy. Broader study findings: Clonotypes that were expanded in thyroid above 0.001 mostly appeared in blood too.

The CDR3 is 18 residues long. Germline CDR1 LNHDA, CDR2 SQIVND (reference sequence). Trimming took off 6 bases at V and 6 bases at J, with 26 bases between the two ends. Disease lasting under 3 months, a NOSPECS grade of at least 4, and a Clinical Activity Score of at least 3 were features of the ophthalmopathy patients. Diagnoses were made from clinical symptoms, serum measures (thyroxine and TRAb), thyroid ultrasound and orbital computed tomography. With respect to this clonotype: Its target is unknown.

Authors of the study amplified TCR beta CDR3 regions from RNA transcripts. The HTBI primer set served for first-round RT-PCR of the TCR CDR3. TCRdb redid the calling of the multiplex PCR reads with MiXCR, one entry per CDR3 protein. The table lists fewer than 450,000 distinct CDR3 sequences, 13% to 15% of them singletons, with 15% to 20% in the top ten. The source of this sequence is a woman between 55 and 75 years old with Graves' ophthalmopathy. The sequenced sample was blood. This chain joins TRBV19 and TRBJ2-2, with D possibly matching TRBD2 (6 bases). The CDR3 coding sequence is TGTGCCAGTAGCCCCCCGGGTCTGGGAGGTTTGAAAGCCGGGGAGCTGTTTTTT. It yields the protein CASSPPGLGGLKAGELFF.